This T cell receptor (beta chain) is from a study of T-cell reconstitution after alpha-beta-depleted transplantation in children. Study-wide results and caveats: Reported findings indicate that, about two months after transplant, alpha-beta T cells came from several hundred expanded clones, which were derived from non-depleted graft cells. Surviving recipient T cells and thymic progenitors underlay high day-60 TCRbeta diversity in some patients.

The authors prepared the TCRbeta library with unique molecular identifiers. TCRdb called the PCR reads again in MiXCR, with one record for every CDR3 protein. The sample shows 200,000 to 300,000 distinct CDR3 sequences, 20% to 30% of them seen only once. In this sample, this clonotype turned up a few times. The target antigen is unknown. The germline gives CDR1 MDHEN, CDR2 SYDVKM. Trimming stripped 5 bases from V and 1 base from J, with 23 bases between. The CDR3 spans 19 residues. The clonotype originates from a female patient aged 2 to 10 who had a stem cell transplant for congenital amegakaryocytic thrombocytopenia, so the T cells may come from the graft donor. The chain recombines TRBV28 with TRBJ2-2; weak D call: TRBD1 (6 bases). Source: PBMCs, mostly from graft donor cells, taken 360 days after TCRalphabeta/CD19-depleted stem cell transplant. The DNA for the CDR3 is TGTGCCAGCAGTCCCCTTATCCCAAGAGAGGGGGTGAACACCGGGGAGCTGTTTTTT. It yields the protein CASSPLIPREGVNTGELFF.